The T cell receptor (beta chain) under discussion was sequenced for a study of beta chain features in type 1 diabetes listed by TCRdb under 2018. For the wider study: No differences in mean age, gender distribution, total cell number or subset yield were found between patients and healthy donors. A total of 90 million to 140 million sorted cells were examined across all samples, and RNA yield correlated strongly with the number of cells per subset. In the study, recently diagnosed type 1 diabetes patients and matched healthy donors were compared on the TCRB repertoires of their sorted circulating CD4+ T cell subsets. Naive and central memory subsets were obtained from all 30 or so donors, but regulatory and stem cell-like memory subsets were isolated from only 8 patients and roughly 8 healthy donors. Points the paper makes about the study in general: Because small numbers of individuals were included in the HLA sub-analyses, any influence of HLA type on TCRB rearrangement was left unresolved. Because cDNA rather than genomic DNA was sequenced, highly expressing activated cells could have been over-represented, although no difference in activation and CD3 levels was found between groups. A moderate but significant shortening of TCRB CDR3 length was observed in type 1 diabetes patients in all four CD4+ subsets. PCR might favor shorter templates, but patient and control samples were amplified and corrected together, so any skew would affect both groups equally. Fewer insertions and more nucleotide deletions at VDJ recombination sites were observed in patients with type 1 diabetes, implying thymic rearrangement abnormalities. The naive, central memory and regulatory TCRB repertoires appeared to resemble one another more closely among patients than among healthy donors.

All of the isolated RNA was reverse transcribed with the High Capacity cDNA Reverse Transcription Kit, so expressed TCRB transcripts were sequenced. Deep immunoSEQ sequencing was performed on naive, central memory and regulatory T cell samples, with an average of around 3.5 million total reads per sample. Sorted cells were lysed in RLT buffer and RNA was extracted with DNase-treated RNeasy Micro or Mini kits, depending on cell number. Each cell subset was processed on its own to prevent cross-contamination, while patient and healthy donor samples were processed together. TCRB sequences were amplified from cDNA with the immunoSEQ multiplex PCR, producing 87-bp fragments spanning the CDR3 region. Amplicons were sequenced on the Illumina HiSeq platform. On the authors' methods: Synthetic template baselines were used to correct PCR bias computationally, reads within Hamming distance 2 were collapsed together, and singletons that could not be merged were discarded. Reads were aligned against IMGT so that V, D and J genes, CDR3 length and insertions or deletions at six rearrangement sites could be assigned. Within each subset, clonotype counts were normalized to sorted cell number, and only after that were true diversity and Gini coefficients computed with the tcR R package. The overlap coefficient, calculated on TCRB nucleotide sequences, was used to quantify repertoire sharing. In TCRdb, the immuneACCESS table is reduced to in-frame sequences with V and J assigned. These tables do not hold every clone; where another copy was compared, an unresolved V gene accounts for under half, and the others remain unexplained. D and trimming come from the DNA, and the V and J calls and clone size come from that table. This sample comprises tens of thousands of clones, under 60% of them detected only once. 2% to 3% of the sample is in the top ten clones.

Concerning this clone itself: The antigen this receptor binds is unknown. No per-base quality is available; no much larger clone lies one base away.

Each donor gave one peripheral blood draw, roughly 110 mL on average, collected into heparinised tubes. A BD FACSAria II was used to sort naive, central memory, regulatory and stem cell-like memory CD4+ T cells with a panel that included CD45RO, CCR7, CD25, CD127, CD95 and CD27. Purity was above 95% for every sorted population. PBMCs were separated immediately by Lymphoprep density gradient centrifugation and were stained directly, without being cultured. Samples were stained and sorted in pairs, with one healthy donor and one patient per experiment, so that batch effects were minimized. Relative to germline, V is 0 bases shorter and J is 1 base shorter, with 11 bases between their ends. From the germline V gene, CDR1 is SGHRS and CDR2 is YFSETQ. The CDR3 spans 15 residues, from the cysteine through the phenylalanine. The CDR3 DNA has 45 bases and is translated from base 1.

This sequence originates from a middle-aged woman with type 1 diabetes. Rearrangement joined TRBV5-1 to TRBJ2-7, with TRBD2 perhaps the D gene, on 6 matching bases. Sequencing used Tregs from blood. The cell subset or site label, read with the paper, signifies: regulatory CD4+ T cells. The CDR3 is CASSLEPGVSYEQYF. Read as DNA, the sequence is TGCGCCAGCAGCTTGGAGCCGGGGGTATCCTACGAGCAGTACTTC.